Listed below are T cell receptor beta chains from one sample, sequenced in a study of T cell repertoires in cytomegalovirus infection. MiXCR was run by TCRdb on the reads, yielding one entry per CDR3 protein. The sample lists roughly 230,000 distinct CDR3 sequences, around 6.2% occurring once. Sequencing was done on a sample of PBMCs. These receptor sequences come from a human donor in good health (CMV status not recorded). Some clones in this sample may be carry-over from other donors' samples. Each CDR3 is given with its conserved first and last residue.

TRBV7-7,14,CASSLASDSYEQYF
TRBV20-1,19,CSASNRLAGGPVLQETQYF
TRBV7-9,18,CASSLANRAGGIYNEQFF
TRBV7-2,15,CASSLSVGANTEAFF
TRBV12-3/TRBV12-4,14,CASSSRDLNNEQFF
TRBV6-2/TRBV6-3,13,CASRSGDQETQYF
TRBV19,14,CASSAGTLMREQFF
TRBV28,12,CASSSAQETQYF
TRBV28,15,CASSPQTGGKNIQYF
TRBV28,12,CASNNLDRAAFF
TRBV6-1,17,CASTPIRGGGSPYEQYF
TRBV5-1,15,CASSLQDRAYNEQFF
TRBV7-2,14,CASTERGRKETQYF
TRBV10-3,15,CAISESYRGSEKLFF
TRBV28,13,CASTSQMNTEAFF
TRBV27,15,CASSLSVGGNQPQHF
TRBV7-2,12,CASSLELAEQYF